This T cell receptor (beta chain) stems from a study of PD-1 blockade in mismatch repair-deficient tumors. Only in-frame clones appear in the TCRdb table, and some are missing; sequencing was by immunoSEQ multiplex PCR. The table lists fewer than 45,000 clones, about 85% of them singletons, with around 4.2% in the top ten. V shed 3 bases and J 6 bases; nucleotides not matched to a gene: 10. From germline, CDR1 is SGHRS and CDR2 YFSETQ. This CDR3 is 16 amino acids long. The gene calls are TRBV5-1 and TRBJ2-1; 9 bases line up with TRBD1. The sequencing here drew on peripheral blood, taken around 75 weeks after starting pembrolizumab. This TCR was sampled from an adult with mismatch repair-deficient cancer. The CDR3 nucleotides are TGCGCCAGCAGCTCCCGACAGGGGGTAGGGGGCAATGAGCAGTTCTTC. Its protein product is CASSSRQGVGGNEQFF.